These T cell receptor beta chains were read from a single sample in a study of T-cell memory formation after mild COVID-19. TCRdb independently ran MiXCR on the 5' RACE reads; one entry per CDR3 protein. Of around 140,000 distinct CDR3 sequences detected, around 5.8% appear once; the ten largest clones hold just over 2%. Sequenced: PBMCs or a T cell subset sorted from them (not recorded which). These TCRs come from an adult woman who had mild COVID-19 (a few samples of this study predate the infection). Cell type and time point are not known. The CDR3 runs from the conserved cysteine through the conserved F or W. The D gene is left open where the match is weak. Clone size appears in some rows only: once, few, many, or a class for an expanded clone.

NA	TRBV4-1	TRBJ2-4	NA	TGCGCCAGCAGCCAAGTAGTGGGGGGACCCAAAAACATTCAGTACTTC	CASSQVVGGPKNIQYF
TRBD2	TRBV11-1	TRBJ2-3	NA	TGTGCCAGCAGCCGCCAAACATCATTGACTAGCGTAACAGATACGCAGTATTTT	CASSRQTSLTSVTDTQYF
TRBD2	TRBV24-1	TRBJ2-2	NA	TGTGCCACCAGTGCCTTAGCGGGACTTGGGCCCGGGGAGCTGTTTTTT	CATSALAGLGPGELFF
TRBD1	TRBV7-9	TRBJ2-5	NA	TGTGCCAGCAGCTGGGGGGACAGGGAAGAGACCCAGTACTTC	CASSWGDREETQYF
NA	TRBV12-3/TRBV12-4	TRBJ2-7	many	TGTGCCAGCAGTTTGGGGCAGTACTACGAGCAGTACTTC	CASSLGQYYEQYF
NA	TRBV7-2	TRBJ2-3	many	TGTGCCAGCAGCTCCCCTAGCGAAGGGCAGTATTTT	CASSSPSEGQYF
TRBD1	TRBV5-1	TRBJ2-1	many	TGCGCCACCTCAACAGGGGCGTCCGATGTGAATGAGCAGTTCTTC	CATSTGASDVNEQFF
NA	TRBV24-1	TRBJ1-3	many	TGTGCCACCAGTGATTCAAGGGGAGGCCCTGGAAACACCATATATTTT	CATSDSRGGPGNTIYF
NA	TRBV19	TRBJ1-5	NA	TGTGCCAGTAGTCGGCAGGGTTATAGCAATCAGCCCCAGCATTTT	CASSRQGYSNQPQHF
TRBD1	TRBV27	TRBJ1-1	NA	TGTGCCAGCAGTCGGACAGGTTGGACTGAAGCTTTCTTT	CASSRTGWTEAFF
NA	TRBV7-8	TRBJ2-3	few	TGTGCCAGCAGCTTCAGGGCTCCCGGCACAGATACGCAGTATTTT	CASSFRAPGTDTQYF
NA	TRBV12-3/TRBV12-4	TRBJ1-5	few	TGTGCCAGCAGTTTTTCGATCATGGCCCAGCATTTT	CASSFSIMAQHF
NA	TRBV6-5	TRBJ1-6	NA	TGTGCCAGCAGTTCCGGCCGGGCCCTTCGGGCCCTCCACTTT	CASSSGRALRALHF
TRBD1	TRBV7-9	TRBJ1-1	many	TGTGCCAGCAGCTTAGTGGACAGGGGGCAAGCTTTCTTT	CASSLVDRGQAFF
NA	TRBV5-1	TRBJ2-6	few	TGCGCCAGCAGCGGAGGGCGCTCTGGGGCCAACGTCCTGACTTTC	CASSGGRSGANVLTF
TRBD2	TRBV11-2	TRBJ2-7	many	TGTGCCAGCAGCTTTCCCCTAGCGGGGAGCTACGAGCAGTACTTC	CASSFPLAGSYEQYF
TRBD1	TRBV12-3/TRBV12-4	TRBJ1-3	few	TGTGCCAGCAGTTTAAGGAACAGGGGGTTGGCTGGAAACACCATATATTTT	CASSLRNRGLAGNTIYF
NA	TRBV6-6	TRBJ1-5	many	TGTGCCAGCAGCCGACGACAGGATAGCAATCAGCCCCAGCATTTT	CASSRRQDSNQPQHF
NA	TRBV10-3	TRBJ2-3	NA	TGTGCCACCCTTGGAGGACTTACCCCTCGCACAGATACGCAGTATTTT	CATLGGLTPRTDTQYF
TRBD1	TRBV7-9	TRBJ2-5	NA	TGTGCCAGCAGCTTACAGACAGGGCCAGGGGAGACCCAGTACTTC	CASSLQTGPGETQYF
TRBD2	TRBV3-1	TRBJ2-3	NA	TGTGCCAGCAGCCGATTTAGCGGGGGGATCACAGATACGCAGTATTTT	CASSRFSGGITDTQYF
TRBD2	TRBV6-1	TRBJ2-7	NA	TGTGCCAGCAGTGGATACCGGGACTACAACTACGAGCAGTACTTC	CASSGYRDYNYEQYF
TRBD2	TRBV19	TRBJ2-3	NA	TGTGCCAGTAGCCATTTTAGCGGGAGTAGCGCAGATACGCAGTATTTT	CASSHFSGSSADTQYF
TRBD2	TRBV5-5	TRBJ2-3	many	TGTGCCAGCAGCTTGGGTAGGAGCGGGGGGTCAGATACGCAGTATTTT	CASSLGRSGGSDTQYF
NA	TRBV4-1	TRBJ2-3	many	TGCGCCAGCAGCCATACCAGCTACACCACAGATACGCAGTATTTT	CASSHTSYTTDTQYF
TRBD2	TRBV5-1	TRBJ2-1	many	TGCGCCAGCAGCCTGACTAGCGGGGAGTGGAATGAGCAGTTCTTC	CASSLTSGEWNEQFF
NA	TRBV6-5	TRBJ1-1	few	TGTGCCAGCCGATCTCCGGGACCCATGAACACTGAAGCTTTCTTT	CASRSPGPMNTEAFF
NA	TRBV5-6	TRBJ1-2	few	TGTGCCAGCAGCAGATCAGGGAGATTTGACTATGGCTACACCTTC	CASSRSGRFDYGYTF
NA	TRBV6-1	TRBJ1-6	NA	TGTGCCAGCAGTGAATCCCTCTCACCCCTCCACTTT	CASSESLSPLHF
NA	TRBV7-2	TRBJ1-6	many	TGTGCCAGCAGCGCAACCGACGGGGGCCCTTATTCACCCCTCCACTTT	CASSATDGGPYSPLHF
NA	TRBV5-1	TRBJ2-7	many	TGCGCCAGCAGCCCGTCGGGCAATTCCTACGAGCAGTACTTC	CASSPSGNSYEQYF
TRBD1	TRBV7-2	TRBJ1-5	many	TGTGCCAGCAGCTTGGACAGGGTCCAGCCCCAGCATTTT	CASSLDRVQPQHF
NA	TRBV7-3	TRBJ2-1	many	TGTACTCTATACAGCGATTACAATGAGCAGTTCTTC	CTLYSDYNEQFF
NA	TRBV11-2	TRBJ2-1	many	TGTGCCAGCAGCTTAGCAGCTGGAACCCTCTACAATGAGCAGTTCTTC	CASSLAAGTLYNEQFF
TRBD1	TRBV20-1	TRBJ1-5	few	TGCAGTGCCCAGGTAGAGGGGGCAAGTAATCAGCCCCAGCATTTT	CSAQVEGASNQPQHF
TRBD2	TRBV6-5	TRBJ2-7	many	TGTGCCAGCAGCTTCACCCCGGGACTAGCCCGCTACGAGCAGTACTTC	CASSFTPGLARYEQYF
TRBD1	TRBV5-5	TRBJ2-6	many	TGTGCCAGCAACCCCGGGACAGGTATCTCTGGGGCCAACGTCCTGACTTTC	CASNPGTGISGANVLTF
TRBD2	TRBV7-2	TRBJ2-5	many	TGTGCCAGCAGCCTAAGGACTAGCGGGTTTCAAGAGACCCAGTACTTC	CASSLRTSGFQETQYF
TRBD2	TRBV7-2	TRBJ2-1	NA	TGTGCCAGCAGCTTAGTAATTGAGCGGGGGGGCTACAATGAGCAGTTCTTC	CASSLVIERGGYNEQFF
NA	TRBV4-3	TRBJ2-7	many	TGCGCCAGCAGCGACGTTCCCCCTCCCGTCGGCTTCGCCGAGCAGTACTTC	CASSDVPPPVGFAEQYF
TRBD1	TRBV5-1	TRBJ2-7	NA	TGCGCCAGCAGCCCTCCGGGACAGGTTGGTTTGTACGAGCAGTACTTC	CASSPPGQVGLYEQYF
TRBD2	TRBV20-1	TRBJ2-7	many	TGCAGTGCTGCTACTAGCGGGAGGGTCCCATACGAGCAGTACTTC	CSAATSGRVPYEQYF
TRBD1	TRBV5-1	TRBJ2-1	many	TGCGCCAGCAGCCAGGACAGGGGTTCTCGCAATGAGCAGTTCTTC	CASSQDRGSRNEQFF
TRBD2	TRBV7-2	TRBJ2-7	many	TGTGCCAGCAGCTCGAAAGCGGGAGTTTCATACGAGCAGTACTTC	CASSSKAGVSYEQYF